This TCR beta chain was recorded in a study of OX40 agonist ivuxolimab in advanced cancers. Study in general: Three patients, one with hepatocellular carcinoma and two with cutaneous melanoma, achieved partial responses.

Concerning this clone itself: Its antigen remains unknown.

Study-wide results and limits: CD8+ T cells showed, on average, more clonal expansion than CD4+ cells.

V was pared by 3 bases and J by 8 bases, with 10 bases of the junction left unmatched. The CDR3 has 16 amino acids. Germline assignment: CDR1 MNHEY and CDR2 SMNVEV (reference sequence). TCRdb's copy holds only in-frame clones and misses some; the assay was immunoSEQ multiplex PCR. The sample has tens of thousands of clones, about 94% seen once. This TCR was recovered from an adult with an advanced solid tumor such as melanoma, head and neck, liver or kidney cancer. The specimen comprised CD4+ or CD8+ T cells sorted from blood, sampled in a trial of the OX40 agonist ivuxolimab. The chain uses TRBV27 and TRBJ2-1; 10 bases are shared with TRBD2. The CDR3 spells CASSFTSGISGDEQFF. In nucleotides, the CDR3 is TGTGCCAGCAGTTTTACTAGCGGGATCTCCGGCGATGAGCAGTTCTTC.